This TCR beta chain was observed in a study of cytomegalovirus exposure and HLA in healthy donors. This clone is a singleton in its sample. The CDR3 extends over 15 amino acids. Germline lookup yields CDR1 KGHSH and CDR2 LQKENI. Trimming cost V 3 bases and J 6 bases; bases outside gene matches: 5. PCR amplification relied on 60 Vbeta primers (plus 13 Jbeta primers). Original processing methods: Roughly 80 million unique TCR beta chains, roughly 12 million shared, were counted in a later analysis. The protocol was immunoSEQ multiplex PCR, while the TCRdb copy is restricted to in-frame clones and leaves out a portion. V, J and clone size derive from that table, while D and trimming were established from the DNA sequence. The profile covers more than 85,000 clones, with approximately 83% appearing a single time and about 1.7% taken by the ten largest.

This sequence was found in a man between 40 and 49 years old in good health and CMV-seronegative. J is TRBJ1-4 and V is TRBV18; 9 nucleotides match TRBD1. Sequencing used PBMCs. CDR3 residues: CASSPMGQGYEKLFF. The CDR3 coding sequence is TGTGCCAGCTCACCCATGGGACAGGGATATGAAAAACTGTTTTTT.